What follows are 25 T cell receptor beta chains derived from one specimen sequenced in a study of Ad26.COV2.S vaccination and SARS-CoV-2 variants. Libraries were prepared by immunoSEQ multiplex PCR; TCRdb keeps only in-frame clonotypes and omits some of them. The profile shows about 350,000 clones, 92% of them singletons. This material consisted of peripheral blood, taken after recovery from COVID-19. The receptors stem from a human donor who had recovered from COVID-19.

V and J are TRBV10-3 and TRBJ1-1; D is ambiguous. Germline CDR1 is ENHRY and CDR2 is SYGVKD. The CDR3 has 13 residues. V lost 0 bases, J lost 10 bases, and 12 bases lay in between. The CDR3 protein is CAISESLYDGAFF. The CDR3 DNA is TGTGCCATCAGTGAGTCCTTGTATGACGGAGCTTTCTTT.

This clone has a handful of counts. This rearrangement joins TRBV4-2 to TRBJ2-1, with D unresolved. The V gene lost 5 bases and the J gene lost 13 bases, with 9 bases spanning the gap. Germline assignment: CDR1 LGHNA and CDR2 YNFKEQ. The CDR3 totals 10 residues. This CDR3 is CASSARHQFF. The CDR3 nucleotides read TGTGCCAGCAGCGCCCGACATCAGTTCTTC.

The chain couples TRBV5-1 to TRBJ2-3; 9 bases are shared with TRBD1. With V trimmed by 2 bases and J by 1 base, 5 bases remained unmatched. This CDR3 is built from 16 residues. Germline CDR1 SGHRS, CDR2 YFSETQ. The CDR3 sequence: CASSLTGTGRTDTQYF. The CDR3 DNA follows: TGCGCCAGCAGCTTAACAGGGACAGGGCGCACAGATACGCAGTATTTT.

The genes are TRBV2 and TRBJ1-2; weak D call: TRBD1 (6 bases). The CDR3 runs to 15 residues. The germline V and J ends were trimmed by 0 bases and 2 bases, with 10 bases remaining between them. CDR1 and CDR2 (germline): SNHLY, FYNNEI. The DNA of the CDR3 is TGTGCCAGCAGTGAAGCGGGGGCGGCAAACTATGGCTACACCTTC. As protein: CASSEAGAANYGYTF. Full variable domain (missing parts from reference TRBV2 and TRBJ1-2): EPEVTQTPSHQVTQMGQEVILRCVPISNHLYFYWYRQILGQKVEFLVSFYNNEISEKSEIFDDQFSVERPDGSNFTLKIRSTKLEDSAMYFCASSEAGAANYGYTFGSGTRLTVV.

The chain joins TRBV4-1 to TRBJ2-3; the match to TRBD1 covers 10 bases. CDR1 and CDR2 from the germline V gene are MGHRA and YSYEKL. The CDR3 has 16 amino acids. After removal of 5 bases from V and 4 bases from J, the junction contained 9 bases not matched to a gene. The CDR3 DNA reads TGCGCCAGCAGCTTTCGCGGGACAGGGGTATCAGATACGCAGTATTTT. Its translation is CASSFRGTGVSDTQYF.

The V and J genes are TRBV6-2 or TRBV6-3 and TRBJ1-2; D unresolved. CDR1 MNHEY and CDR2 SVGEGT come from the germline V gene. Trimming removed 1 base at V and 0 bases at J, with 12 bases between. This CDR3 comprises 16 residues. CDR3 DNA: TGTGCCAGCAGTTACTTCCGACACGGAGCTAACTATGGCTACACCTTC. Translating it yields CASSYFRHGANYGYTF.

Here the CDR3 reads CATSRPVEGRNTIYF. Written as DNA, the CDR3 is TGTGCCACCAGCAGACCGGTCGAGGGCAGAAACACCATATATTTT. The chain uses TRBV15 and TRBJ1-3; D gene unclear. Germline values: CDR1 LNHNV, CDR2 YYDKDF (reference sequence). The germline V and J ends were trimmed by 2 bases and 5 bases, with 13 bases remaining between them. The length of the CDR3 is 15 residues.

The chain joins TRBV6-1 to TRBJ1-2; 10 bases line up with TRBD1. The J segment lost 2 bases and the V segment lost 1 base, leaving 1 base of the junction unmatched. CDR1 is MNHNS and CDR2 is SASEGT in the germline V gene. The CDR3 consists of 15 residues. The CDR3 sequence is CASSEGQGANYGYTF. CDR3 DNA sequence: TGTGCCAGCAGTGAAGGACAGGGGGCAAACTATGGCTACACCTTC.

This clone was recorded only once. The chain has TRBV12-3 or TRBV12-4 and TRBJ1-2, with no clear D. The CDR3 contains 11 residues. V was shortened by 5 bases and J by 5 bases, with 6 bases between the two germline ends. The CDR3 loop reads CASSLRYGYTF. The DNA for the CDR3 is TGTGCCAGCAGTCTCCGATATGGCTACACCTTC.

The DNA for the CDR3 is TGTGCCAGCAGTGCCGGGGTGGTGCAGTACTTC. It specifies CASSAGVVQYF. The rearrangement uses TRBV25-1 and TRBJ2-7, with D possibly TRBD2 on 5 matching bases. The germline CDR1 and CDR2 sequences are MGHDK and SYGVNS. This CDR3 has 11 residues. The V and J ends lost 4 bases and 9 bases respectively, with 10 bases between them.

DNA for the CDR3: TGCGCCAGCAGCCAAGCGACGACAGGGAAAGGCTACGAGCAGTACTTC. This codes for CASSQATTGKGYEQYF. This chain uses TRBV4-1 with TRBJ2-7, with 7 bases matching TRBD1. CDR1 is MGHRA, CDR2 YSYEKL, per germline. The trim removed 1 base at V and 3 bases at J, leaving 9 bases unmatched. This CDR3 is built from 16 residues.

The gene calls are TRBV5-6 and TRBJ2-7; D is perhaps TRBD1 or TRBD2 (6 bases each). Looked up from germline, CDR1 is SGHDT and CDR2 is YYEEEE. Trimming removed 0 bases at V and 0 bases at J, with 22 bases between. The CDR3 consists of 19 residues. The CDR3 coding sequence is TGTGCCAGCAGCTTGGCCACACGGGGGCCGGAACTAAGCTCCTACGAGCAGTACTTC. Translated, it gives CASSLATRGPELSSYEQYF.

This sequence joins TRBV7-9 and TRBJ2-7; 14 positions agree with TRBD2. CDR1 SEHNR and CDR2 FQNEAQ come from the germline V gene (reference sequence). V lost 4 bases to trimming and J lost 7 bases; unmatched junction nucleotides: 3. This CDR3 has 14 residues. DNA of the CDR3: TGTGCCAGCAGCTCCGGACTAGCGGGGGGTGAGCAGTACTTC. Its protein is CASSSGLAGGEQYF. The full variable domain, its missing parts supplied by reference TRBV7-9 and TRBJ2-7, is DTGVSQNPRHKITKRGQNVTFRCDPISEHNRLYWYRQTLGQGPEFLTYFQNEAQLEKSRLLSDRFSAERPKGSFSTLEIQRTEQGDSAMYLCASSSGLAGGEQYFGPGTRLTVT.

This clone was seen many times. This chain joins TRBV4-2 and TRBJ2-5, with a possible D match to TRBD1 (6 bases). Germline values: CDR1 LGHNA, CDR2 YNFKEQ. Trimming cost V 1 base and J 3 bases, with 9 bases left between them. The CDR3 runs to 14 residues. DNA of the CDR3: TGTGCCAGCAGCCAAGCCCAGGGGAAAGAGACCCAGTACTTC. Its translation is CASSQAQGKETQYF.

The chain recombines TRBV2 with TRBJ2-3, with 11 positions matching TRBD1. J gave up 5 bases and V 10 bases, and 17 bases lay outside the gene matches. The CDR3 totals 17 residues. CDR1 and CDR2 (germline): SNHLY, FYNNEI. CDR3 DNA sequence: TGTGCCATCCCTAACCCCCCGGACAGGGGGCAATTAGATACGCAGTATTTT. Translation gives CAIPNPPDRGQLDTQYF. The full variable domain, with the rest looked up from reference TRBV2 and TRBJ2-3, is EPEVTQTPSHQVTQMGQEVILRCVPISNHLYFYWYRQILGQKVEFLVSFYNNEISEKSEIFDDQFSVERPDGSNFTLKIRSTKLEDSAMYFCAIPNPPDRGQLDTQYFGPGTRLTVL.

This chain connects TRBV2 to TRBJ1-1; no reliable D call. The CDR3 contains 14 residues. V was clipped by 4 bases and J by 1 base, with 10 bases between them. Germline-derived CDR1 and CDR2 are SNHLY and FYNNEI. The CDR3 bases are TGTGCCAGCAGTGGACAAGGTGGGAACACTGAAGCTTTCTTT. Translated: CASSGQGGNTEAFF.

The J gene is TRBJ2-7, the V gene TRBV10-1; 7 bases are a match to TRBD2. CDR3 length equals 12 residues. V dropped 4 bases and J dropped 6; count of bases not matched to a gene: 3. Germline loops: CDR1 WNHNN, CDR2 SYGVQD (reference sequence). CDR3 sequence (DNA): TGCGCCAGCAGTGGGGCTAGCGGCGAGCAGTACTTC. Translation: CASSGASGEQYF.

This clone was recorded a few times. The chain combines TRBV9 with TRBJ1-1, with no clear D. This CDR3 has 14 residues. V lost 10 bases and J lost 0, with 16 bases in between. Germline CDR1 and CDR2: SGDLS and YYNGEE. The DNA for the CDR3 is TGTGCCGGTGGGCAGGAGGAAATGAACACTGAAGCTTTCTTT. Translation: CAGGQEEMNTEAFF.

The rearrangement joins TRBV10-3 to TRBJ1-2; 9 bases are shared with TRBD1. V shed 2 bases, J shed 0 bases, and the junction held 10 bases outside the gene matches. This CDR3 is built from 18 residues. Germline V gene lookup returns CDR1 ENHRY and CDR2 SYGVKD. CDR3 protein: CAISEGTGQGNPNYGYTF. The CDR3 DNA follows: TGTGCCATCAGTGAGGGGACAGGGCAGGGCAACCCTAACTATGGCTACACCTTC.

This chain joins TRBV7-9 and TRBJ1-2, with 9 bases identical to TRBD1. Germline V CDR1 and CDR2: SEHNR, FQNEAQ (reference sequence). The trim removed 0 bases at V and 7 bases at J, leaving 6 bases unmatched. The CDR3 loop spans 15 amino acids. CDR3 region: CASSLAAGQGSGYTF. CDR3 in DNA: TGTGCCAGCAGCTTAGCTGCGGGACAGGGTTCTGGCTACACCTTC.

In its sample, this clone was seen once. Relative to the germline gene, one junction end is altered; a read error may explain this. The same CDR3 also results from other DNA sequences found in this sample. The CDR3 sequence: CASSYRTGAGNTEAFF. In DNA form, the CDR3 reads TGTGCTAGCAGCTACCGGACAGGGGCGGGTAACACTGAAGCTTTCTTT. The chain links TRBV7-8 to TRBJ1-1, with TRBD1 matching 9 bases. CDR1 SGHVS and CDR2 FQNEAQ come from the germline V gene. The CDR3 is 16 residues long.

V and J are TRBV5-5 and TRBJ1-6; D is uncertain. V gave up 0 bases and J gave up 3 bases, with 7 bases separating them. CDR1 SGHKS and CDR2 YYEKEE come from the germline V gene (reference sequence). The CDR3 covers 15 residues. The CDR3 region is CASSLGEIYNSPLHF. CDR3 nucleotide sequence: TGTGCCAGCAGCTTGGGGGAAATCTATAATTCACCCCTCCACTTT. The full variable domain, with the rest looked up from reference TRBV5-5 and TRBJ1-6, is DAGVTQSPTHLIKTRGQQVTLRCSPISGHKSVSWYQQVLGQGPQFIFQYYEKEERGRGNFPDRFSARQFPNYSSELNVNALLLGDSALYLCASSLGEIYNSPLHFGNGTRLTVT.

The V and J genes are TRBV7-9 and TRBJ1-5; 7 nucleotides line up with TRBD1. The CDR3 has 16 residues. Germline trimming cut 4 bases from V and 5 bases from J; bases unmatched to any gene: 11. Germline V gene lookup returns CDR1 SEHNR and CDR2 FQNEAQ (reference sequence). The CDR3 coding sequence is TGTGCCAGCAGCTCCTGGACAGGAAGGTGGGATCAGCCCCAGCATTTT. Its protein is CASSSWTGRWDQPQHF. The variable domain in full, completed from reference TRBV7-9 and TRBJ1-5, reads DTGVSQNPRHKITKRGQNVTFRCDPISEHNRLYWYRQTLGQGPEFLTYFQNEAQLEKSRLLSDRFSAERPKGSFSTLEIQRTEQGDSAMYLCASSSWTGRWDQPQHFGDGTRLSIL.

The rearrangement uses TRBV6-6 and TRBJ1-6; D might be TRBD1 (5 bases). The CDR3 is 14 amino acids. Germline V gene lookup returns CDR1 MNHNY and CDR2 SVGAGI (reference sequence). V was shortened by 2 bases and J by 7 bases, with 9 bases between the two germline ends. The CDR3 reads CASSYGGENSPLHF. In nucleotides, the CDR3 is TGTGCCAGCAGTTACGGGGGGGAGAATTCACCCCTCCACTTT.

About this clone: At one of its ends the junction is not consistent with the germline gene, which may arise from a read error. V is TRBV2 and J is TRBJ2-5; D might be TRBD1 or TRBD2, each matching 5 bases. CDR1 and CDR2 (germline): SNHLY, FYNNEI. The CDR3 totals 13 residues. CDR3 residues: CASRGRQQETRYF. In nucleotides, the CDR3 is TGTGCCAGCAGGGGACGGCAACAAGAGACCCGGTACTTC.